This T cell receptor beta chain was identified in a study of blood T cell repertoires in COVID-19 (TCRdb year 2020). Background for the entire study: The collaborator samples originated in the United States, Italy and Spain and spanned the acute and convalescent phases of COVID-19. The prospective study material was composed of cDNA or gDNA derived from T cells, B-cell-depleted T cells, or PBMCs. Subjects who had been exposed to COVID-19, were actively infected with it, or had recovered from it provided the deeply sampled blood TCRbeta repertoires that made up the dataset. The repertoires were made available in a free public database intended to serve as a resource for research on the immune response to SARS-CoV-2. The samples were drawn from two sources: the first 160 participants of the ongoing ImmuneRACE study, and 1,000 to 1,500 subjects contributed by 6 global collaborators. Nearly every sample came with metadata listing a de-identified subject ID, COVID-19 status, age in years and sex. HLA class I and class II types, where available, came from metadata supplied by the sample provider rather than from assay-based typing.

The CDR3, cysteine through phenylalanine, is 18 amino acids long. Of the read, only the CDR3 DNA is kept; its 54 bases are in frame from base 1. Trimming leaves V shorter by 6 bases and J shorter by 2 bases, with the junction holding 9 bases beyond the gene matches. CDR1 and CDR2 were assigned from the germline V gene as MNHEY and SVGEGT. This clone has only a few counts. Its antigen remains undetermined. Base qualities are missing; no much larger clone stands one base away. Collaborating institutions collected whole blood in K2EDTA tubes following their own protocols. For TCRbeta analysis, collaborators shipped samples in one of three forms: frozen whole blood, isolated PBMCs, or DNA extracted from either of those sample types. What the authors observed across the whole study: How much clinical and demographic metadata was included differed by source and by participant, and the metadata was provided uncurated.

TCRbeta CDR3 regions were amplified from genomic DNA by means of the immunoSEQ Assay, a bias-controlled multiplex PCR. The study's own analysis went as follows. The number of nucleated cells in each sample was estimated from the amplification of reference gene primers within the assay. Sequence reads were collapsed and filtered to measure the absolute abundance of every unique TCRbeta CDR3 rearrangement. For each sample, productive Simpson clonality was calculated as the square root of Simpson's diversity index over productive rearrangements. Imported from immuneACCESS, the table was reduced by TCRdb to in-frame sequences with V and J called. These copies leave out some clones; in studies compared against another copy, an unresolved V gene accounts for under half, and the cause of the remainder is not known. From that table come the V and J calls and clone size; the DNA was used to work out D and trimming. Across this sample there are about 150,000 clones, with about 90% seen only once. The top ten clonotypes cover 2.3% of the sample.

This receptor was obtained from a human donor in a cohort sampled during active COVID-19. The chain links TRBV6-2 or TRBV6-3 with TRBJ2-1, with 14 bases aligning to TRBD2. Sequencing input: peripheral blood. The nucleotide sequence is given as TGTGCCAGCAGCCCACGCGGGACTAGCGGGGGTCCCTACAATGAGCAGTTCTTC. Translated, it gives CASSPRGTSGGPYNEQFF.